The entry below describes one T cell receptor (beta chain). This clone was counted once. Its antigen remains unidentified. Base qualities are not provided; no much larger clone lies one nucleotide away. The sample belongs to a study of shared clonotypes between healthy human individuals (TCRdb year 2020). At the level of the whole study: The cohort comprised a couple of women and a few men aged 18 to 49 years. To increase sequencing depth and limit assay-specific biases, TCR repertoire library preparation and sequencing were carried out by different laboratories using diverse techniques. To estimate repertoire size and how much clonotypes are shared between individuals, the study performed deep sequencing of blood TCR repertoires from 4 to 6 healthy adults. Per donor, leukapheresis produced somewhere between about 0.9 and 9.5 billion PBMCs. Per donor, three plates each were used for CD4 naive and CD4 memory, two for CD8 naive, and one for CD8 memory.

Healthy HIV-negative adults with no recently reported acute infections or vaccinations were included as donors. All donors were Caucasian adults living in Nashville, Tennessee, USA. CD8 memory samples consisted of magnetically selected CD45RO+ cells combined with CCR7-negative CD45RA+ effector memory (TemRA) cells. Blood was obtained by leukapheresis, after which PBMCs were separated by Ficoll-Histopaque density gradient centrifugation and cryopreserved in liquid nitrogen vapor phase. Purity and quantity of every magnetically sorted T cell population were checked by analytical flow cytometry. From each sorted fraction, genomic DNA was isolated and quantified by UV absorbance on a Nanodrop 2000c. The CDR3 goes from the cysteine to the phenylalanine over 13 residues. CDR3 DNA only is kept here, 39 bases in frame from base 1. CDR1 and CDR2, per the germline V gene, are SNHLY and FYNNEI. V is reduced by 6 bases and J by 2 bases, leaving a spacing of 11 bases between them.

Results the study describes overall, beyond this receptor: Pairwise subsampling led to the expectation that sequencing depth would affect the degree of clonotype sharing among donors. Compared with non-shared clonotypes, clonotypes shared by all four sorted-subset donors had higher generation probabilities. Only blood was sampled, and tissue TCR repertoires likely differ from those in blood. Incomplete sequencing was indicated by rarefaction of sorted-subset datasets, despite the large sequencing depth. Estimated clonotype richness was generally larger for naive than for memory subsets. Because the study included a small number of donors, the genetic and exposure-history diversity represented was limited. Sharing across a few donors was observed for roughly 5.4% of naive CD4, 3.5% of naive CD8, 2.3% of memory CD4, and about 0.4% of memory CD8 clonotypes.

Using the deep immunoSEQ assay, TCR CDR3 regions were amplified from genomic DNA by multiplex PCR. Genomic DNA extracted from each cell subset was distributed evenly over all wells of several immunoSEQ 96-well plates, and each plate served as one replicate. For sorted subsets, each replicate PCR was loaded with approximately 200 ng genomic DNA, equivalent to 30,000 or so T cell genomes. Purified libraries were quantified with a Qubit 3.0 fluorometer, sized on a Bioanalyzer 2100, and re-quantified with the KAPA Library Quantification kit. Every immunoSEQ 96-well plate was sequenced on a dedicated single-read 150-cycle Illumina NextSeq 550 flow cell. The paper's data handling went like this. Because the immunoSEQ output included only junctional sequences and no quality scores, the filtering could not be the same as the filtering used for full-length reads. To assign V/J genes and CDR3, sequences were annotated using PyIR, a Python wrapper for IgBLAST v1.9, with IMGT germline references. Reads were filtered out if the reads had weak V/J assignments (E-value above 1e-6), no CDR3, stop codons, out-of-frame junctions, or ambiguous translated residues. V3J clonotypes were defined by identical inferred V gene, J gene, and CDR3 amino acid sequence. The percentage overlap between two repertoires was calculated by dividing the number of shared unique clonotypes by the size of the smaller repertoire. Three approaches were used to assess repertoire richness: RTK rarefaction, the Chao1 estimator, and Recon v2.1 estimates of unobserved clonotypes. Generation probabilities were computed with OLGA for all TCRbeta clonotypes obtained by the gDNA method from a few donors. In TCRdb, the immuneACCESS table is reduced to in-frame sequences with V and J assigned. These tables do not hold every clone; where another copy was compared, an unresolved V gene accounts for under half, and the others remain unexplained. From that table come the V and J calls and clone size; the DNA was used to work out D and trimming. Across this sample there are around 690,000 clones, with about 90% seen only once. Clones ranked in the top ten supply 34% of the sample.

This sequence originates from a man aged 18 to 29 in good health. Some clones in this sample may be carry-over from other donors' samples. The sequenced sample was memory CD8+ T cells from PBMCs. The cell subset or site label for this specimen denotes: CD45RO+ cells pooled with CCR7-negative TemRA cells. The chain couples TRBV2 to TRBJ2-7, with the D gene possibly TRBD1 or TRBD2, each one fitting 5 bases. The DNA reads TGTGCCAGCAGGGGACCGGAGACCTACGAGCAGTACTTC. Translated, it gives CASRGPETYEQYF. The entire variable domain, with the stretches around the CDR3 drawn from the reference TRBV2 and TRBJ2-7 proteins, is EPEVTQTPSHQVTQMGQEVILRCVPISNHLYFYWYRQILGQKVEFLVSFYNNEISEKSEIFDDQFSVERPDGSNFTLKIRSTKLEDSAMYFCASRGPETYEQYFGPGTRLTVT.